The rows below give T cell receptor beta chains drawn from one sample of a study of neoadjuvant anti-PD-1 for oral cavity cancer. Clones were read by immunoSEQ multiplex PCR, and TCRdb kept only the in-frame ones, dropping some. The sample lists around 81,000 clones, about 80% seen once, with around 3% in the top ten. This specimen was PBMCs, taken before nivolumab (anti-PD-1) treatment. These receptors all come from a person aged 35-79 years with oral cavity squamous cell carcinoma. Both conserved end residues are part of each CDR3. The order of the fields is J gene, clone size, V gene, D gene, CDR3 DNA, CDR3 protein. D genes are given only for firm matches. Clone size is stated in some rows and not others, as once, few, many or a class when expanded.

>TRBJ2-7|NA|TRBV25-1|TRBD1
TGTGCCAGCAGTAGGGGAACAGGGGCTCAACCTGACTACGAGCAGTACTTC
CASSRGTGAQPDYEQYF
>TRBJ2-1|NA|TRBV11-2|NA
TGTGCCAGCAGCTTAATAGGGTGGAATGAGCAGTTCTTC
CASSLIGWNEQFF
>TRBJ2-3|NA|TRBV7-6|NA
TGTGCCAGCAGCTTAGAGTTAGTCTCAGATACGCAGTATTTT
CASSLELVSDTQYF
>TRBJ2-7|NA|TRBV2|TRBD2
TGTGCCAGCGGGAATAGCGGGAACACATACGAGCAGTACTTC
CASGNSGNTYEQYF
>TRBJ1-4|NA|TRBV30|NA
TGTGCCTGGGGGTTAAATGAAAAACTGTTTTTT
CAWGLNEKLFF
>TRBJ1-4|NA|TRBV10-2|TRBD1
TGCGCCAGCAGATTAACGGGACAGGGTAATGAAAAACTGTTTTTT
CASRLTGQGNEKLFF
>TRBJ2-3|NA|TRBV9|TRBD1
TGTGCCAGCAGTTCTGACAGGGTGAGCACAGATACGCAGTATTTT
CASSSDRVSTDTQYF
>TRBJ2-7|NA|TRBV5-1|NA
TGCGCCAGCAGCTTGAATTCCTACGAGCAGTACTTC
CASSLNSYEQYF
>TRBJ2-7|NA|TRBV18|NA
TGTGCCAGCTCACCAGGGGAAGCGGAAGGGGGGCAGTACTTC
CASSPGEAEGGQYF
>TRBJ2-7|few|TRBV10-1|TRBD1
TGCGCCAGCAGTGCCGGGACAGGGGTGTTGGGATACGAGCAGTACTTC
CASSAGTGVLGYEQYF
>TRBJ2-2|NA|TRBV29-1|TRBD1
TGCAGCGTGCGACAGGGCGGCACCGGGGAGCTGTTTTTT
CSVRQGGTGELFF
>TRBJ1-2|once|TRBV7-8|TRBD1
TGTGCCAGCAGCTTTACAGGGGCCGACTATGGCTACACCTTC
CASSFTGADYGYTF
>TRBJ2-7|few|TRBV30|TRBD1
TGTGCCTGGAGTGGCGGGACAGGTTATTACGAGCAGTACTTC
CAWSGGTGYYEQYF
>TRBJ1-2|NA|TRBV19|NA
TGTGCCAGTAGTCGTACAAGGGGCTATGGCTACACCTTC
CASSRTRGYGYTF
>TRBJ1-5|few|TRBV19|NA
TGTGCCAGTAGTCGGAGGGGTGGGGGCAATCAGCCCCAGCATTTT
CASSRRGGGNQPQHF
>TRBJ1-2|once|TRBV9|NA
TGTGCCAGCAGCGACGGGACTAGATATGGCTACACCTTC
CASSDGTRYGYTF
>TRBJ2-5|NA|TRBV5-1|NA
TGCGCCAGCAGCTTGGCCGGAGGGGGGCAAGAGACCCAGTACTTC
CASSLAGGGQETQYF
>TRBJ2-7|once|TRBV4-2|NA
TGTGCCAGCAGCCCAGGGTTGGGCGGGAATTCCTACGAGCAGTACTTC
CASSPGLGGNSYEQYF
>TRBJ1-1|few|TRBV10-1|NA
TGCGCCAGCAGTGAGTCGCGAATAGGGGGACGGAGGAACACTGAAGCTTTCTTT
CASSESRIGGRRNTEAFF
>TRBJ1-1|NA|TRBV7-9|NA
TGTGCCAGCAGCTTCGGAAGTGAAGCTTTCTTT
CASSFGSEAFF
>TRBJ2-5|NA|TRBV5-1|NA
TGCGCCAGCAGCTACACCGGGGGCTGGGGCGCCACGGGAGAAGAGACCCAGTACTTC
CASSYTGGWGATGEETQYF
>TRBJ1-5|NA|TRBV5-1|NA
TGCGCCAGCAGCTTGGAATCCGGAGCCAATCAGCCCCAGCATTTT
CASSLESGANQPQHF
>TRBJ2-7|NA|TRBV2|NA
TGTGCCAGCAGTGATGGACTTTCTTACGAGCAGTACTTC
CASSDGLSYEQYF
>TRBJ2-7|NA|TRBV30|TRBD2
TGTGCCTGGAGTGTAGGCGGGAGGATCTACGAGCAGTACTTC
CAWSVGGRIYEQYF
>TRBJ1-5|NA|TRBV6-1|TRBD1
TGTGCCAGCAGCCAGGGGGATCAGCCCCAGCATTTT
CASSQGDQPQHF
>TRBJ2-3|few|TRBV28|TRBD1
TGTGCCAGCAGTCCCCCGGGACAGAACACAGATACGCAGTATTTT
CASSPPGQNTDTQYF